A single sample is the source of the 6 T cell receptor beta chains below, sequenced in a study of blood T cell repertoires in COVID-19. The method was immunoSEQ multiplex PCR; TCRdb's version includes in-frame clones alone and lacks a portion of them. The repertoire holds some 250,000 clones, with 70% to 90% as singletons. The sample comprised peripheral blood. These receptor sequences come from a man between 60 and 70 years old with acute or convalescent COVID-19.

This clone was detected only once. This rearrangement joins TRBV6-5 to TRBJ1-1, with D maybe TRBD1 (6 bases). From germline, CDR1 is MNHEY and CDR2 SVGAGI. The CDR3 loop spans 15 amino acids. V lost 5 bases and J lost 1, with 14 bases in between. CDR3 coding DNA: TGTGCCAGCAGTAAGGTAGGACAGAGGAACACTGAAGCTTTCTTT. It yields the protein CASSKVGQRNTEAFF.

The chain combines TRBV5-5 with TRBJ1-2, with a weak D call TRBD1 (5 bases). The CDR3 covers 15 residues. The V gene's germline CDR1 is SGHKS and CDR2 YYEKEE (reference sequence). V was trimmed by 4 bases and J by 4 bases, leaving 17 bases between them. The DNA of the CDR3 is TGTGCCAGCAGCGAGGGACTCTCCGAGGGCTATGGCTACACCTTC. Protein sequence: CASSEGLSEGYGYTF.

The chain couples TRBV12-5 to TRBJ1-3; TRBD1 is a possible D gene (5 bases). This CDR3 has 16 residues. Germline assignment: CDR1 LGHNT and CDR2 FRNRAP. Between the trimmed V and J ends, which lost 0 bases and 0 bases, there was a span of 9 bases. The CDR3: CASGLVGGGSGNTIYF. Here the CDR3 DNA reads TGTGCTAGTGGTTTGGTTGGGGGGGGCTCTGGAAACACCATATATTTT. Together with reference TRBV12-5 and TRBJ1-3, the CDR3 gives the full variable domain: DARVTQTPRHKVTEMGQEVTMRCQPILGHNTVFWYRQTMMQGLELLAYFRNRAPLDDSGMPKDRFSAEMPDATLATLKIQPSEPRDSAVYFCASGLVGGGSGNTIYFGEGSWLTVV.

This rearrangement joins TRBV5-4 to TRBJ2-7; the match to TRBD2 covers 14 bases. The germline V gene has CDR1 SGHNT and CDR2 YYREEE (reference sequence). Trimming took 4 bases from V and 5 from J; bases not matched to a gene: 11. The CDR3 runs 17 residues. CDR3 sequence reads: CASSPGLAGVFPHEQYF. Written as DNA, the CDR3 is TGTGCCAGCAGCCCGGGACTAGCGGGAGTCTTCCCACACGAGCAGTACTTC.

V gene TRBV5-1 combines with J gene TRBJ1-6; TRBD1 is a possible D gene (6 bases). Per the germline V gene, CDR1 is SGHRS and CDR2 is YFSETQ. The CDR3 has 17 amino acids. V was cut by 3 bases and J by 8 bases, with 21 bases left in between. The CDR3: CASSSRGGGLPDSPLHF. The DNA of the CDR3 is TGCGCCAGCAGCTCCCGGGGAGGGGGACTCCCGGATTCACCCCTCCACTTT.

The chain combines TRBV24-1 with TRBJ2-3; D remains ambiguous. The V gene's germline CDR1 is KGHDR and CDR2 SFDVKD. Trimming removed 2 bases at V and 4 bases at J, with 9 bases between. CDR3 length: 14 amino acids. CDR3 sequence: CATSDYSISDTQYF. CDR3 in DNA: TGTGCCACCAGTGATTACAGTATCTCAGATACGCAGTATTTT.